Reported below is one T cell receptor (beta chain). Clones were sequenced by immunoSEQ multiplex PCR, and TCRdb holds only the in-frame ones, with some missing. The repertoire holds approximately 250,000 clones, with around 89% as singletons. This entry comes from a study of blood T cell repertoires in COVID-19. Study summary: In each case, the material was cDNA or gDNA derived from T cells, B-cell-depleted T cells, or PBMCs.

CDR1 and CDR2 (germline): SGHRS, YFSETQ. The CDR3 extends over 14 amino acids. The V and J ends lost 4 bases and 10 bases respectively, with 15 bases between them. This receptor was identified in a woman aged 25 to 39 who had recovered from COVID-19. The V gene is TRBV5-1, the J gene TRBJ1-6; D perhaps matches TRBD1 (6 bases). Sequenced: PBMCs or T cells enriched from blood (not recorded which). The DNA for the CDR3 is TGCGCCAGCAGCCCCCAGGACAGCGCATCACCCCTCCACTTT. It is translated as CASSPQDSASPLHF.